This T cell receptor beta chain is drawn from a study of cytomegalovirus exposure and HLA in healthy donors. Findings and limits, study-wide: A highly shared variant cluster was judged a likely technical artifact.

Primers included in the PCR were 60 Vbeta and 13 Jbeta primers. This table comes from immunoSEQ multiplex PCR, and its TCRdb copy is limited to in-frame clones, with some not included. This sample has around 200,000 clones, with around 83% found just once. For this clone: Its matching antigen is unknown.

Regarding donors, all were healthy bone marrow donors. CDR1 and CDR2 from the germline V gene are MDHEN and SYDVKM. The CDR3 is made up of 13 amino acids. V lost 10 bases to trimming and J lost 4 bases, with 17 bases between them. This clonotype was obtained from a woman in her thirties or forties in good health and CMV-seronegative. The specimen sequenced was PBMCs. The J gene is TRBJ2-7, the V gene TRBV28, with a weak D call TRBD1 (6 bases). CDR3 sequence reads: CATAPGVGYEQYF. Written as DNA, the CDR3 is TGTGCCACCGCGCCAGGGGTAGGATACGAGCAGTACTTC. Based on the CDR3 plus reference TRBV28 and TRBJ2-7, the full variable domain is DVKVTQSSRYLVKRTGEKVFLECVQDMDHENMFWYRQDPGLGLRLIYFSYDVKMKEKGDIPEGYSVSREKKERFSLILESASTNQTSMYLCATAPGVGYEQYFGPGTRLTVT.